The 5 T cell receptor beta chains below all came from one sample that was sequenced in a study of shared T cell receptors in the human thymus. Clones were sequenced by immunoSEQ multiplex PCR, and TCRdb holds only the in-frame ones, with some missing. The top ten clones hold around 0.0099% of a sample with fewer than 700,000 clones, 88% of them seen once. The same specimen was also included in a second study, on human thymus T cells.

The specimen was thymocytes. Every receptor here comes from a boy younger than two with a congenital heart defect.

The DNA for the CDR3 is TGTGCCAGTAGTACCGGACAGGGGGCCTACAATGAGCAGTTCTTC. Translation gives CASSTGQGAYNEQFF. V gene TRBV19 combines with J gene TRBJ2-1, with 10 positions matching TRBD1. Germline CDR1 reads LNHDA; CDR2 reads SQIVND (reference sequence). CDR3 size: 15 residues. Trimming at V came to 4 bases and at J to 2 bases, leaving 2 bases not matched to a gene.

This clone was found once. This rearrangement joins TRBV13 to TRBJ2-3; D possibly corresponds to TRBD1 (6 bases). CDR3 length equals 13 residues. Germline V gene sequence: CDR1 PRHDT, CDR2 FYEKMQ (reference sequence). V was shortened by 6 bases and J by 4 bases, with 11 bases between the two germline ends. CDR3 sequence reads: CASSYRVADTQYF. CDR3 bases: TGTGCCAGCAGTTACAGGGTTGCAGATACGCAGTATTTT.

This chain connects TRBV9 to TRBJ2-1; possible D gene TRBD2, 5 bases. Germline V gene data show CDR1 as SGDLS and CDR2 as YYNGEE. CDR3 length equals 15 residues. Trimming removed 3 bases at V and 6 bases at J, with 16 bases between. The CDR3 coding sequence is TGTGCCAGCAGCGGTTGGGAGAGTCCTTTCAATGAGCAGTTCTTC. Protein sequence: CASSGWESPFNEQFF.

The chain has TRBV14 and TRBJ2-7, with TRBD2 as a possible D gene (5 bases). CDR1 SGHDN and CDR2 FVKESK come from the germline V gene. CDR3 length equals 16 residues. Trimming left V 0 bases short and J 6 bases short, with 18 bases between. CDR3 residues: CASSQDRLSGRIEQYF. In nucleotides, the CDR3 is TGTGCCAGCAGCCAAGATAGGCTATCGGGAAGGATCGAGCAGTACTTC.

The J gene is TRBJ2-7, the V gene TRBV7-8, with D possibly TRBD2 on 7 matching bases. With 0 bases removed from V and 2 bases from J, the gap between germline ends came to 14 bases. Germline values: CDR1 SGHVS, CDR2 FQNEAQ. The CDR3 extends over 16 amino acids. The CDR3 DNA is TGTGCCAGCAGCTTAGCGATTAGGGGGAGGGCCTACGAGCAGTACTTC. Translated, it gives CASSLAIRGRAYEQYF.